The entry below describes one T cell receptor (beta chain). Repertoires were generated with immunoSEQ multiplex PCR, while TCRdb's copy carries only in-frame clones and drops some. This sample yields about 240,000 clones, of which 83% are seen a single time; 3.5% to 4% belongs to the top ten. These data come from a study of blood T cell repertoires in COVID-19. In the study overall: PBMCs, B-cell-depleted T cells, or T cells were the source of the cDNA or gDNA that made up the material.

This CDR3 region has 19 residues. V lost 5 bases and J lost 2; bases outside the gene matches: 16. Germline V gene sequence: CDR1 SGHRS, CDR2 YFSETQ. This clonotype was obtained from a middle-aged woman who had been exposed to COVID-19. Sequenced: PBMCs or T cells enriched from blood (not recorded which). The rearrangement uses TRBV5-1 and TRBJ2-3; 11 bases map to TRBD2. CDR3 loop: CASSSSNTSGGPLTDTQYF. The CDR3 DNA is TGCGCCAGCAGTTCATCGAATACTAGCGGGGGTCCCCTCACAGATACGCAGTATTTT.